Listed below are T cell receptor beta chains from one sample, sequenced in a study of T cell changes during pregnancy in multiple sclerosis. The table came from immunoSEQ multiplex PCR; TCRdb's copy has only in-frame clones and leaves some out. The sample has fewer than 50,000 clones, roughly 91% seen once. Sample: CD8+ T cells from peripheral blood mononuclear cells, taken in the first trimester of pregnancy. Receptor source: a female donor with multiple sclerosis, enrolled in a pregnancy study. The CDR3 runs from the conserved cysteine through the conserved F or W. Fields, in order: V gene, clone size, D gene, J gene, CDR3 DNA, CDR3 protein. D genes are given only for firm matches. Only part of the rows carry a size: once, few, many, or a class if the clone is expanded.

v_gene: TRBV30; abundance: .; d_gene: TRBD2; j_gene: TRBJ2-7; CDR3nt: TGTGCCTCCCGGGAGGCGTCCTACGAGCAGTACTTC; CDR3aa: CASREASYEQYF
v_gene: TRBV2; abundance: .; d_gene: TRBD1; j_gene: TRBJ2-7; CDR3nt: TGTGCCAGCAGTTGGGCAGGGGGTCGCGAGCAGTACTTC; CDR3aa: CASSWAGGREQYF
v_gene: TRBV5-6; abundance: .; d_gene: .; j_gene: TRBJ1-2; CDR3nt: TGTGCCAGCAGTTCCGAAGGTCAGGGTGACTATGGCTACACCTTC; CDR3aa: CASSSEGQGDYGYTF
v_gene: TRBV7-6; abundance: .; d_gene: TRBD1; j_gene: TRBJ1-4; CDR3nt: TGTGCCAGCAGCTTATCTCGACAGGGGACTAATGAAAAACTGTTTTTT; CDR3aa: CASSLSRQGTNEKLFF
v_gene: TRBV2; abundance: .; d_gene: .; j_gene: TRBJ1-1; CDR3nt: TGTGCCAGCAGTGAAGGGCCTGGCACTGAAGCTTTCTTT; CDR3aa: CASSEGPGTEAFF
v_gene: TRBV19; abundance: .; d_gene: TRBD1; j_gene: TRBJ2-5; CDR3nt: TGTGCCAGTAATCAAGGGACAGGGGCAGAGACCCAGTACTTC; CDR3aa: CASNQGTGAETQYF
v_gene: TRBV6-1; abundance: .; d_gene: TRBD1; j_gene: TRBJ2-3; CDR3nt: TGTGCCAGCAGTGAACTCATCCGGTCAGGGGGTTTCACAGATACGCAGTATTTT; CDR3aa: CASSELIRSGGFTDTQYF
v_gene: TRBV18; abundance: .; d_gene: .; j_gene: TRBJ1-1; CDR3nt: TGTGCCAGCTCACCAAGGGCGGTCGGGGAAGGAACTGAAGCTTTCTTT; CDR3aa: CASSPRAVGEGTEAFF
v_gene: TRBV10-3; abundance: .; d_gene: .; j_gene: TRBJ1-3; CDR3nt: TGTGCCATCAGTGAGAAACGCAAGCCCACTGGAAACACCATATATTTT; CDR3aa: CAISEKRKPTGNTIYF
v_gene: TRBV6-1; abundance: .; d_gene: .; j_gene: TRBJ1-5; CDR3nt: TGTGCCAGCAGTCTAGGGAGTCAGCCCCAGCATTTT; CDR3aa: CASSLGSQPQHF
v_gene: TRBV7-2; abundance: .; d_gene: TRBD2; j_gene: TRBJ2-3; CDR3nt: TGTGCCAGCAGCTCACTCACGACTAGCGCAGATACGCAGTATTTT; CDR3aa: CASSSLTTSADTQYF
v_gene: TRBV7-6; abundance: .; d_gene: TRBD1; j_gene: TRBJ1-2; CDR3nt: TGTGCCAGCAGCTTAGCAGCAGGGGGCGCGGACGGCTACACCTTC; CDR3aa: CASSLAAGGADGYTF
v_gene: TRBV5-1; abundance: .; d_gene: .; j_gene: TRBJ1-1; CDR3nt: TGCGCCAGCAGCTTTGTTCCGGGGATGAACACTGAAGCTTTCTTT; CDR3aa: CASSFVPGMNTEAFF
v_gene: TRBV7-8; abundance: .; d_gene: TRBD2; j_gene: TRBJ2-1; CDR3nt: TGTGCCAGCAGCTTAATCCTTAGCGGGAGGAGGAACAATGAGCAGTTCTTC; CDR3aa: CASSLILSGRRNNEQFF
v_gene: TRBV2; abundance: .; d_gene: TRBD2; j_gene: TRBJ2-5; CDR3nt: TGTGCCAGCAGTGTACCCGGGACTAGCGGGGAAATATTACAAGAGACCCAGTACTTC; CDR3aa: CASSVPGTSGEILQETQYF
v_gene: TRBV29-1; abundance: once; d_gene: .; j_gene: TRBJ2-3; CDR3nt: TGCAGCGTTATGTCTGTTGGGGGGGCACGAGATACGCAGTATTTT; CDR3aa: CSVMSVGGARDTQYF
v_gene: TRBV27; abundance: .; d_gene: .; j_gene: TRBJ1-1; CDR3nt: TGTGCCAGCAGTTTATCGAGGTTGGGGGGAACTGAAGCTTTCTTT; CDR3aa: CASSLSRLGGTEAFF
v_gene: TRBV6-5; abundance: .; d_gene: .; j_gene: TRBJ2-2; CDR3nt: TGTGCCAGCAGTCAGACTCTGGGGGAGCTGTTTTTT; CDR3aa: CASSQTLGELFF
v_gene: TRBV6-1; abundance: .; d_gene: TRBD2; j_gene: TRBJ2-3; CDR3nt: TGTGCCAGCAGGGGACTAGCGGCTAGCACAGATACGCAGTATTTT; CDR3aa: CASRGLAASTDTQYF
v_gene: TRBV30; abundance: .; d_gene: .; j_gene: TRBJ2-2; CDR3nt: TGTGCCTGGAGTGACAGGGAGGGCGGGGAGCTGTTTTTT; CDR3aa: CAWSDREGGELFF
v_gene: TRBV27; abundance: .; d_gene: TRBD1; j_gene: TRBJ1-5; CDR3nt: TGTGCCAGCAGTCGACAGGGTCCCAATCAGCCCCAGCATTTT; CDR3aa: CASSRQGPNQPQHF
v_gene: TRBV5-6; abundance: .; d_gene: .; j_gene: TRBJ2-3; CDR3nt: TGTGCCAGCAGTAACCCAGGGGAAACAGATACGCAGTATTTT; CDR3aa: CASSNPGETDTQYF
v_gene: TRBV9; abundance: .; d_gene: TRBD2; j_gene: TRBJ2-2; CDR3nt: TGTGCCAGCAGCGGGCCGGGACTAGCGGGTCTAGTCAACACCGGGGAGCTGTTTTTT; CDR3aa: CASSGPGLAGLVNTGELFF
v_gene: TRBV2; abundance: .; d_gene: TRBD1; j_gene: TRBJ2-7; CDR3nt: TGTGCCAGCAGTGCCCGGGACAGGGCCTACGAGCAGTACTTC; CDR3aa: CASSARDRAYEQYF
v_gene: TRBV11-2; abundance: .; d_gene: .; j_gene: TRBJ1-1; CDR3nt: TGTGCCAGCAGCTTAAGGCAGGGCACCACTGAAGCTTTCTTT; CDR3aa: CASSLRQGTTEAFF
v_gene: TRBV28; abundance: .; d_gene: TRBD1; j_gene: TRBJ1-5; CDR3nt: TGTGCCAGCAGTCCGGGACAGAACAATCAGCCCCAGCATTTT; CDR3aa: CASSPGQNNQPQHF
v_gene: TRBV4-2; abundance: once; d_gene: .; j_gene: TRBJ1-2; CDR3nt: TGTGCCAGCAGCCTTGGGGGCTTATGGACCTTC; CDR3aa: CASSLGGLWTF
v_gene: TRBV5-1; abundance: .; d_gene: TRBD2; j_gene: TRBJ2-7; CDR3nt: TGCGCCAGCAGCCGGGGGGTCGGGAAGGACCCCTACGAGCAGTACTTC; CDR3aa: CASSRGVGKDPYEQYF
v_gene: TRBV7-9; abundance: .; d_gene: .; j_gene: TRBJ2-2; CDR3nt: TGTGCCAGCAGCTCCCCTCCAAGAGGGTTCGGGGAGCTGTTTTTT; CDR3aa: CASSSPPRGFGELFF
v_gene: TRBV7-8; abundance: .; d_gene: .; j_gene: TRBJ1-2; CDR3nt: TGTGCCAGCAGCTTAGGTCGGGGGGCTCATGGCTACACCTTC; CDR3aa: CASSLGRGAHGYTF
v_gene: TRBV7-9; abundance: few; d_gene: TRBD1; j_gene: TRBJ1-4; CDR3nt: TGTGCCAGCAGCTTGGGGACAGCCCTTAATGAAAAACTGTTTTTT; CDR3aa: CASSLGTALNEKLFF
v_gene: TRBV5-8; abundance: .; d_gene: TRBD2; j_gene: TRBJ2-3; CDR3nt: TGTGCCAGCAGCTCCTTAGCGGGAGCGCGGGTAGATACGCAGTATTTT; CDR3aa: CASSSLAGARVDTQYF
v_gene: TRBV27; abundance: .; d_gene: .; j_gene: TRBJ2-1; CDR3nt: TGTGCCAGCAGTTTAGTCCTCTACAATGAGCAGTTCTTC; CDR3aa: CASSLVLYNEQFF
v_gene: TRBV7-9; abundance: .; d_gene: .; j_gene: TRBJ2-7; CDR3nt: TGTGCCAGCAGCGCCCTAACGCGGAACCTAGCCTACGAGCAGTACTTC; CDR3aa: CASSALTRNLAYEQYF
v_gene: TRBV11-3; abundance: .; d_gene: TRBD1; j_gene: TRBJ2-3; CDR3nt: TGTGCCAGCAGCCCCTACAGGGGGAGTTCGACAGATACGCAGTATTTT; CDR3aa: CASSPYRGSSTDTQYF
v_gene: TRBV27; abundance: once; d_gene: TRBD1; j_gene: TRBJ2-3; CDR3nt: TGTGCCAGCAGCCTCACAGGGGGTATTGATACGCAGTATTTT; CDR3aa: CASSLTGGIDTQYF
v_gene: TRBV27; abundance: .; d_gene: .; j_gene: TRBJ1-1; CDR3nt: TGTGCCAGCAGTTACGGAGGGACTGAAGCTTTCTTT; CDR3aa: CASSYGGTEAFF
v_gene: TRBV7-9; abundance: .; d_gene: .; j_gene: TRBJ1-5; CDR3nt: TGTGCCAGCAGCTCTGGCGGGGGGGCCGGCAATCAGCCCCAGCATTTT; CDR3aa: CASSSGGGAGNQPQHF
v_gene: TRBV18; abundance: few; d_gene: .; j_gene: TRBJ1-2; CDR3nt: TGTGCCAGCTCACCCGCAACAGGGCGCGATGGCTACACCTTC; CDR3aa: CASSPATGRDGYTF
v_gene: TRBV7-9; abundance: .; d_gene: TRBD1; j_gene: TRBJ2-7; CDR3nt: TGTGCCAGCAGCTTAGAGGGACAGGGAATTTACGAGCAGTACTTC; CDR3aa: CASSLEGQGIYEQYF
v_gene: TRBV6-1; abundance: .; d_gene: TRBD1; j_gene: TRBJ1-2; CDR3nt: TGTGCCAGCAGTGAAAAGCGGGACAGGACCTATGGCTACACCTTC; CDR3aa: CASSEKRDRTYGYTF
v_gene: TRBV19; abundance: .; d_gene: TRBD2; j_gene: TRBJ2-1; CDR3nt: TGTGCCAGTAGTATGTCTAGCGGGCTTGGCAATGAGCAGTTCTTC; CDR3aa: CASSMSSGLGNEQFF
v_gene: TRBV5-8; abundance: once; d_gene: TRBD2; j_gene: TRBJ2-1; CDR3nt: TGTGCCAGCAGGACCGGGACTAGCGGGGGGAAAAGCTCCTACAATGAGCAGTTCTTC; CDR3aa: CASRTGTSGGKSSYNEQFF
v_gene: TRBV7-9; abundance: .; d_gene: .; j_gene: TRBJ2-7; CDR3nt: TGTGCCAGCAGCTCGCTCGGGGGGATCCGAGACAGGAGAACCTACGAGCAGTACTTC; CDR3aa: CASSSLGGIRDRRTYEQYF
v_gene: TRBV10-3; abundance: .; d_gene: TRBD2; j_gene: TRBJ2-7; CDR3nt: TGTGCCATCAGGGACAAGACTAGCGGGAGCTACGAGCAGTACTTC; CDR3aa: CAIRDKTSGSYEQYF
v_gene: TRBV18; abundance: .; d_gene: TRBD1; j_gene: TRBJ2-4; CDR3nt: TGTGCCAGCCCCAAGGACAGGGAACAGGAAAACAAAAACATTCAGTACTTC; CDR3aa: CASPKDREQENKNIQYF
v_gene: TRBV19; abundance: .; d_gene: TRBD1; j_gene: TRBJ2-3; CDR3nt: TGTGCCAGTAGTACGGACAGGGACACAGATACGCAGTATTTT; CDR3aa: CASSTDRDTDTQYF
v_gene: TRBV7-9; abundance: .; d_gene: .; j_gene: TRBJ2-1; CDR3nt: TGTGCCAGCAGCTTACTTACTAGGAACAATGAGCAGTTCTTC; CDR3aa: CASSLLTRNNEQFF
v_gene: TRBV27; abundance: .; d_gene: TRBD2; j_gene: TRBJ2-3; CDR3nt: TGTGCCAGCAGTTTAATGGGGGGGGTTCAAGGCCCCACAGATACGCAGTATTTT; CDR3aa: CASSLMGGVQGPTDTQYF
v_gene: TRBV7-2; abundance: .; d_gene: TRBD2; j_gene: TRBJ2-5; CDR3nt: TGTGCCAGCAGCTCCACGGGGGGGCAAGAGACCCAGTACTTC; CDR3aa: CASSSTGGQETQYF
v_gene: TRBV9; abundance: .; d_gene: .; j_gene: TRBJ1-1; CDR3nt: TGTGCCAGCAGCGACAACCCAGGGACTGAAGCTTTCTTT; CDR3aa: CASSDNPGTEAFF
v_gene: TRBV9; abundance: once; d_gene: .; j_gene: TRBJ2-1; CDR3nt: TGTGCCAGCAGCCTCGGTGGGGGAGGAGACAATGAGCAGTTCTTC; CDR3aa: CASSLGGGGDNEQFF